Listed here are 11 T cell receptor beta chains from one sample, sequenced in a study of naive CD8 T cells in extremely preterm neonates. The protocol was immunoSEQ multiplex PCR, while the TCRdb copy is restricted to in-frame clones and leaves out a portion. The sample includes approximately 5,300 clones, approximately 97% of them seen just once. Sequencing used naive CD8+ T cells from blood. The receptor source for this set is a human donor in good health.

The chain recombines TRBV9 with TRBJ2-3; D is uncertain. The CDR3 has 15 residues. Germline loops: CDR1 SGDLS, CDR2 YYNGEE. Trimming stripped 0 bases from V and 4 bases from J, with 12 bases between. CDR3 region: CASSVGVGLADTQYF. CDR3 sequence (DNA): TGTGCCAGCAGCGTAGGTGTGGGTCTAGCAGATACGCAGTATTTT.

The V and J genes are TRBV7-9 and TRBJ2-5, with D possibly being TRBD1 (6 bases). Per germline, CDR1 SEHNR and CDR2 FQNEAQ (reference sequence). The germline V and J ends were trimmed by 7 bases and 4 bases, with 25 bases remaining between them. CDR3 length: 17 amino acids. In DNA, the CDR3 is TGTGCCAGCACCTTCCCGACTACAGGGTCCGAGGGAGAGACCCAGTACTTC. It encodes CASTFPTTGSEGETQYF.

J is TRBJ1-3 and V is TRBV10-3, with D maybe TRBD1 (5 bases). From germline, CDR1 is ENHRY and CDR2 SYGVKD. The CDR3 is 16 residues long. V was pared by 2 bases and J by 4 bases, with 15 bases between. For the CDR3, the DNA is TGTGCCATCAGTGAGGGCAGGGAAGGGCCGGGAAACACCATATATTTT. Protein product: CAISEGREGPGNTIYF.

J is TRBJ2-3 and V is TRBV27, with TRBD2 identical over 11 bases. V trimming: 5 bases; J trimming: 6 bases; junction bases outside the gene matches: 10. There are 16 residues in the CDR3. CDR1 is MNHEY and CDR2 is SMNVEV in the germline V gene (reference sequence). The CDR3 loop is CASSPIIAGGADTQYF. The CDR3, as DNA: TGTGCCAGCAGTCCGATCATAGCGGGAGGGGCGGATACGCAGTATTTT.

The chain couples TRBV28 to TRBJ2-5; 12 nucleotides line up with TRBD2. The J call may be in error: the DNA end matches TRBJ2-7 better. This CDR3 region has 16 residues. CDR1 is MDHEN and CDR2 is SYDVKM in the germline V gene. The CDR3 loop reads CASSPLAGGPQSEQYF. CDR3 DNA: TGTGCCAGCAGTCCTCTAGCGGGAGGGCCTCAAAGCGAGCAGTACTTC.

The chain links TRBV29-1 to TRBJ2-7; TRBD1 matches 7 bases. The CDR3 sequence is 14 residues long. Germline V gene sequence: CDR1 SQVTM, CDR2 ANQGSEA. Germline trimming cut 6 bases from V and 2 bases from J; bases unmatched to any gene: 10. DNA for the CDR3: TGCAGCGTCACGAGGGGGACAGATCCCTACGAGCAGTACTTC. Protein sequence: CSVTRGTDPYEQYF.

This clone was picked up a small number of times. The chain combines TRBV7-9 with TRBJ2-7, with 9 nucleotides matching TRBD1. Germline V lookup: CDR1 SEHNR, CDR2 FQNEAQ (reference sequence). This CDR3 is 14 amino acids long. Unmatched junction bases numbered 5, after V lost 5 bases and J lost 3 bases. The DNA for the CDR3 is TGTGCCAGCAGCCCCGGGACAGGGTTCTACGAGCAGTACTTC. This translates into CASSPGTGFYEQYF.

The genes are TRBV28 and TRBJ1-4; no definite D call. The germline V and J ends were trimmed by 3 bases and 4 bases, with 21 bases remaining between them. This CDR3 is built from 18 residues. Germline CDR1 is MDHEN and CDR2 is SYDVKM. CDR3 protein: CASSFVRGRSRGNEKLFF. In nucleotides, the CDR3 is TGTGCCAGCAGTTTCGTCCGGGGTCGAAGTCGAGGTAATGAAAAACTGTTTTTT.

Notes on this clone: The junction and the germline gene differ at one end; a read error may be behind it. The chain combines TRBV29-1 with TRBJ1-1; TRBD1 matches 10 bases. The germline V gene has CDR1 SQVTM and CDR2 ANQGSEA. This CDR3 is built from 12 residues. The DNA for the CDR3 is TGCAGCGTTGCCGGGACAGGGGCGGGACGGGCCTTT. Its translation is CSVAGTGAGRAF. The full variable domain, its missing parts supplied by reference TRBV29-1 and TRBJ1-1, is SAVISQKPSRDICQRGTSLTIQCQVDSQVTMMFWYRQQPGQSLTLIATANQGSEATYESGFVIDKFPISRPNLTFSTLTVSNMSPEDSSIYLCSVAGTGAGRAFGQGTRLTVV.

The CDR3 nucleotides read TGCGCCAGCAGCAGGACAGGGGGGGAACAGCCCCAGCATTTT. It specifies CASSRTGGEQPQHF. The chain has TRBV5-1 and TRBJ1-5, with TRBD1 matching 10 bases. CDR3 length equals 14 residues. J gave up 7 bases and V 4 bases, and 5 bases lay outside the gene matches. Germline V CDR1 and CDR2: SGHRS, YFSETQ. The whole variable domain, filled in from reference TRBV5-1 and TRBJ1-5, reads KAGVTQTPRYLIKTRGQQVTLSCSPISGHRSVSWYQQTPGQGLQFLFEYFSETQRNKGNFPGRFSGRQFSNSRSEMNVSTLELGDSALYLCASSRTGGEQPQHFGDGTRLSIL.

This chain uses TRBV9 with TRBJ2-7; TRBD2 is a possible D gene (5 bases). CDR1 SGDLS and CDR2 YYNGEE come from the germline V gene. The V gene lost 0 bases and the J gene lost 2 bases, with 12 bases spanning the gap. The length of the CDR3 is 15 residues. The CDR3 coding sequence is TGTGCCAGCAGCGTAGGCAGCCTGGAGGCCTACGAGCAGTACTTC. It is translated as CASSVGSLEAYEQYF.